This T cell receptor beta chain derives from a study of blood T cell repertoires in COVID-19. The length of the CDR3 is 15 residues. The ends were cut back, 0 bases at V and 5 bases at J, with 13 bases in the middle. Germline V gives CDR1 MNHEY, CDR2 SVGAGI. Assay: immunoSEQ multiplex PCR; the TCRdb copy retains only in-frame clones and omits some. The repertoire holds 110,000 to 150,000 clones, 84% seen once, with 1.5% to 2% in the top ten. Participants' own reports of clinical history determined their cohort assignment. Sequenced sample: PBMCs or T cells enriched from blood (not recorded which). This sequence was found in a woman aged 18-29 years who had been exposed to COVID-19. The genes are TRBV6-5 and TRBJ2-5; perhaps TRBD1 as D (5 bases). CDR3 DNA: TGTGCCAGCAGTTACTCAACAGGTGTGGGGGAGACCCAGTACTTC. It encodes CASSYSTGVGETQYF.